Listed below are T cell receptor beta chains from one sample, sequenced in a study of cytomegalovirus exposure and HLA in healthy donors. Profiled with immunoSEQ multiplex PCR; TCRdb holds only in-frame clones, not every one. Of about 140,000 clones listed, 76% are singletons. The specimen sequenced was PBMCs. The receptors here all came from a young man in good health and CMV-seronegative. Both conserved end residues are part of each CDR3. A D gene is named only where the DNA matches it firmly. Expanded clones are given a class, and other clones once, few, many or no size at all.

16	TRBD2	TRBV19	-	TRBJ2-3	TGTGCCAGTAGTCCAGGGACTAGCGGGGCCTCAGATACGCAGTATTTT	CASSPGTSGASDTQYF
16	-	TRBV19	once	TRBJ2-7	TGTGCCAGTAGTATAGGTGTAGGGGGAAGCTCCTACGAGCAGTACTTC	CASSIGVGGSSYEQYF
15	TRBD1	TRBV29-1	-	TRBJ2-1	TGCAGCCTCATCGGACAGGATTCCTCCTACAATGAGCAGTTCTTC	CSLIGQDSSYNEQFF
16	TRBD1	TRBV9	-	TRBJ1-3	TGTGCCAGCAGCACCCAAACAGGGGGCACTGGAAACACCATATATTTT	CASSTQTGGTGNTIYF
15	-	TRBV6-5	-	TRBJ1-4	TGTGCCAGCAGCCTAGAAGCCAGAACTAATGAAAAACTGTTTTTT	CASSLEARTNEKLFF
15	-	TRBV7-9	-	TRBJ2-5	TGTGCCAGCAGCTTAGCGGCAGGCTCTGAAGAGACCCAGTACTTC	CASSLAAGSEETQYF
18	TRBD2	TRBV5-1	-	TRBJ2-6	TGCGCCAGCAGCTTGGGGCCGGGGGACTACTCTGGGGCCAACGTCCTGACTTTC	CASSLGPGDYSGANVLTF
17	TRBD2	TRBV5-1	-	TRBJ2-2	TGCGCCAGCAGCTTGGCAGCGCTAGCGGGGAGCACCGGGGAGCTGTTTTTT	CASSLAALAGSTGELFF
15	-	TRBV28	-	TRBJ1-1	TGTGCCAGCAGTCCCCTTGGGCAAACGAACACTGAAGCTTTCTTT	CASSPLGQTNTEAFF
16	-	TRBV14	-	TRBJ2-2	TGTGCCAGCAGCCAAGTCAGGGAGGATAACGGCGGGGAGCTGTTTTTT	CASSQVREDNGGELFF
13	-	TRBV7-2	once	TRBJ2-7	TGTGCCAGCAGCTTCCCGAGCTCCTACGAGCAGTACTTC	CASSFPSSYEQYF
13	-	TRBV30	once	TRBJ2-7	TGTGCCTGGAGTTCACAGGGTCGACGCGAGCAGTACTTC	CAWSSQGRREQYF
14	-	TRBV28	-	TRBJ2-2	TGTGCCAGCAGTCCCCCTCCGGGGGCCGGGGAGCTGTTTTTT	CASSPPPGAGELFF
17	-	TRBV27	-	TRBJ2-1	TGTGCCAGCAGTCTTCGTGGAGGGATTCATTCCTACAATGAGCAGTTCTTC	CASSLRGGIHSYNEQFF
12	-	TRBV11-2	few	TRBJ2-1	TGTGCCAGCAGCTTCCTACCCTATGAGCAGTTCTTC	CASSFLPYEQFF
15	TRBD2	TRBV25-1	-	TRBJ2-3	TGTGCCAGCAGTGAGCCCCTCCCGGGAGGTGATACGCAGTATTTT	CASSEPLPGGDTQYF
14	-	TRBV6-5	-	TRBJ2-3	TGTGCCAGCAATGTTGGCCCTTCCACAGATACGCAGTATTTT	CASNVGPSTDTQYF
15	TRBD2	TRBV27	-	TRBJ2-1	TGTGCCAGCAGTTTCGGGGGGTACTCCTACAATGAGCAGTTCTTC	CASSFGGYSYNEQFF